The 29 T cell receptor beta chains reported below all come from one sample, sequenced in a study of beta chain features in type 1 diabetes. Findings and caveats of the study: Across all four CD4+ subsets, people with type 1 diabetes showed modestly shorter TCRB CDR3s.

The investigators reverse transcribed all of the isolated RNA, so they sequenced expressed TCRB transcripts. Here immunoSEQ multiplex PCR was the method, and the copy in TCRdb shows in-frame clones only, minus some. Among some 190,000 clones listed, approximately 8.1% were seen once. Their target antigens are unknown. The sample taken for sequencing was central memory CD4+ T cells from blood. Receptors were obtained from a man younger than 35 with type 1 diabetes.

J is TRBJ2-5 and V is TRBV6-1, with 7 positions matching TRBD2. Looked up from germline, CDR1 is MNHNS and CDR2 is SASEGT. V dropped 5 bases and J dropped 5; count of bases not matched to a gene: 8. The CDR3 loop spans 14 amino acids. For the CDR3, the DNA is TGTGCCAGCAGTCTCGGGGGGTTTGGGGAGACCCAGTACTTC. As protein: CASSLGGFGETQYF.

The rearrangement links TRBV5-4 to TRBJ1-1, with D maybe TRBD1 (5 bases). The CDR3 extends over 14 amino acids. Germline CDR1 SGHNT, CDR2 YYREEE (reference sequence). V gave up 1 base and J gave up 6 bases, with 13 bases separating them. The CDR3 DNA sequence: TGTGCCAGCAGCTTGACGGGGCGGGAATCTGAAGCTTTCTTT. Amino acids: CASSLTGRESEAFF.

The V and J genes are TRBV7-8 and TRBJ2-1, with a tentative D call TRBD1 (6 bases). There are 17 residues in the CDR3. The germline V gene has CDR1 SGHVS and CDR2 FQNEAQ. With 4 bases removed from V and 0 bases from J, the gap between germline ends came to 16 bases. CDR3 region: CASSSTYRASSYNEQFF. The CDR3 DNA follows: TGTGCCAGCAGCTCTACGTACAGGGCTAGCTCCTACAATGAGCAGTTCTTC.

This clone has at least ten counts. The genes are TRBV29-1 and TRBJ2-3; the match to TRBD2 covers 11 bases. Germline loops: CDR1 SQVTM, CDR2 ANQGSEA. The V and J ends lost 0 bases and 5 bases, in that order; junction bases with no gene match: 10. The CDR3 has 17 amino acids. The CDR3 protein is CSVEDFPSGTSGDTQYF. The CDR3 DNA sequence: TGCAGCGTTGAAGATTTCCCTTCCGGGACTAGCGGAGATACGCAGTATTTT.

The rearrangement links TRBV18 to TRBJ1-6; possible D gene TRBD1, 5 bases. V lost 5 bases and J 7 bases, leaving 15 bases between the germline ends. The germline V gene has CDR1 KGHSH and CDR2 LQKENI. The CDR3 extends over 15 amino acids. The CDR3: CASSAQTDQNSPLHF. The CDR3 DNA reads as TGTGCCAGCTCAGCTCAGACAGACCAAAATTCACCCCTCCACTTT.

This clone has a count of ten or more. This chain joins TRBV2 and TRBJ1-1, with 9 bases lining up with TRBD1. The CDR3 contains 17 residues. Germline V lookup: CDR1 SNHLY, CDR2 FYNNEI. J gave up 6 bases and V 5 bases, and 16 bases lay outside the gene matches. The CDR3: CASSSPGTGPSDAEAFF. The DNA for the CDR3 is TGTGCCAGCAGTTCTCCCGGGACAGGGCCCTCTGACGCTGAAGCTTTCTTT. Drawing the rest from reference TRBV2 and TRBJ1-1, the complete variable domain is EPEVTQTPSHQVTQMGQEVILRCVPISNHLYFYWYRQILGQKVEFLVSFYNNEISEKSEIFDDQFSVERPDGSNFTLKIRSTKLEDSAMYFCASSSPGTGPSDAEAFFGQGTRLTVV.

This clone has a handful of counts. This chain uses TRBV15 with TRBJ2-3; 8 bases agree with TRBD2. The CDR3 contains 16 residues. J lost 3 bases, V lost 0 bases, and 5 bases had no gene match. The germline CDR1 and CDR2 sequences are LNHNV and YYDKDF (reference sequence). CDR3 nucleotides: TGTGCCACCAGCAGAGATTTTGGGACTAGTACAGATACGCAGTATTTT. Protein sequence: CATSRDFGTSTDTQYF.

The DNA for the CDR3 is TGTGCCAGCAGGCCCGAGATAAACACTGAAGCTTTCTTT. Its translation: CASRPEINTEAFF. The gene calls are TRBV27 and TRBJ1-1; no firm D call. Trimming shortened V by 6 bases and J by 2 bases, and 10 bases separated the two germline ends. CDR3 size: 13 residues. Germline V gene sequence: CDR1 MNHEY, CDR2 SMNVEV (reference sequence).

This sequence joins TRBV7-9 and TRBJ2-2, with a weak D call TRBD1 (5 bases). Trimming stripped 5 bases from V and 1 base from J, with 11 bases between. CDR1 is SEHNR, CDR2 FQNEAQ, per germline (reference sequence). The CDR3 contains 15 residues. The CDR3 here is CASSPKGWNTGELFF. For the CDR3, the DNA is TGTGCCAGCAGCCCCAAGGGGTGGAACACCGGGGAGCTGTTTTTT.

The gene calls are TRBV18 and TRBJ2-7, with D hard to call. Germline CDR1 reads KGHSH; CDR2 reads LQKENI. The V and J ends lost 4 bases and 6 bases respectively, with 13 bases between them. The CDR3 is 13 residues long. This CDR3 is CASSRGGGTEQYF. For the CDR3, the DNA is TGTGCCAGCTCACGCGGTGGTGGCACCGAGCAGTACTTC.

V gene TRBV5-1 combines with J gene TRBJ2-3; TRBD2 matches 10 bases. V was clipped by 2 bases and J by 1 base; unmatched bases: 1. Germline V gives CDR1 SGHRS, CDR2 YFSETQ. The CDR3 is 15 amino acids. CDR3 sequence: CASSLGTSGTDTQYF. The CDR3 bases are TGCGCCAGCAGCTTAGGGACTAGCGGCACAGATACGCAGTATTTT.

V is TRBV7-9 and J is TRBJ1-5; D remains ambiguous. V shed 1 base and J shed 0 bases, with 7 bases lying between them. Germline CDR1 and CDR2: SEHNR and FQNEAQ (reference sequence). This CDR3 is built from 15 residues. The CDR3 DNA sequence: TGTGCCAGCAGCTTAGGCCAGGCTAGCAATCAGCCCCAGCATTTT. It translates to CASSLGQASNQPQHF.

The chain has TRBV10-3 and TRBJ1-1; D is possibly TRBD1 (5 bases). This CDR3 spans 12 amino acids. Trimming shortened V by 6 bases and J by 8 bases, and 13 bases separated the two germline ends. CDR1 and CDR2 (germline): ENHRY, SYGVKD. The CDR3 bases are TGTGCCATCAGCCAATCGACAGAGGAAGCTTTCTTT. Residues: CAISQSTEEAFF.

This rearrangement joins TRBV9 to TRBJ2-5; 14 bases are shared with TRBD2. The V gene's germline CDR1 is SGDLS and CDR2 YYNGEE. This CDR3 has 18 residues. V was pared by 3 bases and J by 2 bases, with 9 bases of the junction left unmatched. Written as DNA, the CDR3 is TGTGCCAGCAGCGCGTCCGGGACTAGCGGGGGAAATCAAGAGACCCAGTACTTC. It codes for CASSASGTSGGNQETQYF.

The chain links TRBV7-2 to TRBJ2-1; TRBD2 agrees at 9 bases. The junction had 1 base not matched to a gene; V was cut back by 2 bases and J by 2 bases. The length of the CDR3 is 15 residues. Germline lookup yields CDR1 SGHTA and CDR2 FQGNSA. The CDR3 protein is CASSLSGGTYNEQFF. The CDR3 DNA follows: TGTGCCAGCAGCTTAAGCGGGGGGACCTACAATGAGCAGTTCTTC.

This clone occurred a few times. CDR3 nucleotide sequence: TGTGCCAGTAGCCGGGAACCCAGACCGAATGAGCAGTTCTTC. As protein: CASSREPRPNEQFF. The chain is built from TRBV19 and TRBJ2-1; perhaps TRBD2 as D (5 bases). This CDR3 has 14 residues. Germline values: CDR1 LNHDA, CDR2 SQIVND (reference sequence). Between the trimmed V and J ends, which lost 6 bases and 7 bases, there was a span of 16 bases.

This clone occurred a few times. The chain couples TRBV7-2 to TRBJ1-4; 10 bases align to TRBD1. CDR1 and CDR2 from the germline V gene are SGHTA and FQGNSA. Losses at the gene ends were 3 bases for V and 7 bases for J; bases not matched to a gene: 5. The CDR3 totals 15 residues. DNA for the CDR3: TGTGCCAGCAGCTTCTTCGGGACAGGGGCTGAAAAACTGTTTTTT. Protein: CASSFFGTGAEKLFF.

This clone has just a few counts. V usage is TRBV5-1 and J usage is TRBJ1-4; 10 nucleotides agree with TRBD1. Germline CDR1 SGHRS, CDR2 YFSETQ. This CDR3 has 14 amino acids. V dropped 4 bases and J dropped 7; count of bases not matched to a gene: 4. The chain's CDR3 is CASSPGTGAEKLFF. The CDR3 DNA is TGCGCCAGCAGCCCGGGGACAGGGGCTGAAAAACTGTTTTTT.

The V gene is TRBV7-2, the J gene TRBJ1-5; tentative D call: TRBD1 (5 bases). In germline, CDR1 is SGHTA, CDR2 FQGNSA. Trimming pared 5 bases from V and 7 bases from J, leaving 12 bases between. This CDR3 is 13 amino acids long. The CDR3 protein is CASSADRGQPQHF. The CDR3 DNA reads as TGTGCCAGCAGCGCAGACAGAGGCCAGCCCCAGCATTTT.

The J gene is TRBJ1-1, the V gene TRBV7-2, with TRBD1 identical over 10 bases. Trimming cost V 5 bases and J 0 bases; bases outside gene matches: 3. The CDR3 has 15 residues. The germline gives CDR1 SGHTA, CDR2 FQGNSA. The CDR3 region is CASSPGQGLNTEAFF. The CDR3 DNA is TGTGCCAGCAGCCCGGGACAGGGGCTGAACACTGAAGCTTTCTTT.

The chain joins TRBV5-6 to TRBJ2-1; the match to TRBD2 covers 8 bases. Germline V CDR1 and CDR2: SGHDT, YYEEEE. With V trimmed by 3 bases and J by 3 bases, 17 bases remained unmatched. CDR3 length: 19 residues. The CDR3 loop is CASSSGPTTVAGIYNEQFF. For the CDR3, the DNA is TGTGCCAGCAGCTCGGGACCGACGACGGTAGCGGGAATCTACAATGAGCAGTTCTTC.

Only a few counts were recorded for this clone. This chain joins TRBV5-5 and TRBJ2-1; 10 bases map to TRBD2. The germline gives CDR1 SGHKS, CDR2 YYEKEE (reference sequence). CDR3 size: 14 residues. The J segment lost 9 bases and the V segment lost 6 bases, leaving 9 bases of the junction unmatched. The CDR3 spells CASKRLAGVGEQFF. The DNA of the CDR3 is TGTGCCAGCAAACGGCTAGCGGGAGTCGGTGAGCAGTTCTTC.

This clone was recorded a few times. This chain links TRBV19 with TRBJ1-5; a possible D gene is TRBD1 (5 bases). This CDR3 is built from 14 residues. Germline V lookup: CDR1 LNHDA, CDR2 SQIVND (reference sequence). Trimming removed 10 bases from V and 4 bases from J, with 17 bases in between. The CDR3 is CATPPPGSNQPQHF. The CDR3 bases are TGTGCCACTCCCCCCCCAGGGTCTAATCAGCCCCAGCATTTT.

This clone came up a few times. The V gene is TRBV19, the J gene TRBJ2-1; D is perhaps TRBD1 (5 bases). Trimming removed 1 base from V and 6 bases from J, with 7 bases in between. The CDR3 runs to 13 residues. Germline assignment: CDR1 LNHDA and CDR2 SQIVND (reference sequence). In nucleotides, the CDR3 is TGTGCCAGTAGTATAGGACAGATCAATGAGCAGTTCTTC. Amino acid sequence: CASSIGQINEQFF.

This clone was seen only a few times. This sequence joins TRBV25-1 and TRBJ2-7; a possible D gene is TRBD2 (6 bases). Trimming removed 5 bases at V and 7 bases at J, with 12 bases between. The CDR3 is 12 residues long. Germline CDR1 reads MGHDK; CDR2 reads SYGVNS. The CDR3, as DNA: TGTGCCAGCAGTCGCGGGGTCCGAGAGCAGTACTTC. It translates to CASSRGVREQYF.

The chain carries TRBV28 and TRBJ2-6; D uncertain. V was cut by 7 bases and J by 3 bases, with 7 bases left in between. There are 13 residues in the CDR3. Germline V gene lookup returns CDR1 MDHEN and CDR2 SYDVKM. Written as DNA, the CDR3 is TGTGCCAGCACCGGTGGTGGGGCCAACGTCCTGACTTTC. Protein sequence: CASTGGGANVLTF.

V and J are TRBV6-6 and TRBJ1-2; D might be TRBD1 (5 bases). CDR1 is MNHNY, CDR2 SVGAGI, per germline (reference sequence). Trimming took off 2 bases at V and 6 bases at J, with 19 bases between the two ends. CDR3 length: 16 amino acids. The chain's CDR3 is CASSYHESGGLDGYTF. CDR3 nucleotide sequence: TGTGCCAGCAGTTACCACGAGTCGGGGGGATTGGATGGCTACACCTTC.

V is TRBV28 and J is TRBJ2-6; TRBD2 might be the D (5 bases). Between the trimmed V and J ends, which lost 3 bases and 10 bases, there was a span of 10 bases. The CDR3 runs to 13 residues. CDR1 MDHEN and CDR2 SYDVKM come from the germline V gene. Here the CDR3 DNA reads TGTGCCAGCAGTTTCGGCGGGTTAAACGTCCTGACTTTC. This encodes CASSFGGLNVLTF.

This chain joins TRBV23-1 and TRBJ1-6; tentatively, D is TRBD1 (6 bases). TRBV23-1 is reported as an ORF; its role is uncertain. The CDR3 extends over 18 amino acids. Trimming pared 0 bases from V and 0 bases from J, leaving 12 bases between. The CDR3 loop reads CASSQSMGASSYNSPLHF. DNA for the CDR3: TGCGCCAGCAGTCAATCGATGGGGGCCAGCTCCTATAATTCACCCCTCCACTTT.